These 31 T cell receptor beta chains originate from one sample sequenced in a study of cytomegalovirus exposure and HLA in healthy donors. Researchers ran the PCR with 60 Vbeta and 13 Jbeta primers. Some clones are missing from TCRdb's copy, which holds only in-frame ones; the method was immunoSEQ multiplex PCR. The sample lists hundreds of thousands of clones, 82% occurring once. Input material: PBMCs. The source of these receptors is a man aged 40-50 years in good health and CMV-seropositive.

The V call is TRBV25-1, the J call TRBJ2-1; TRBD2 is a possible D gene (6 bases). The CDR3 covers 17 residues. Germline V lookup: CDR1 MGHDK, CDR2 SYGVNS. V lost 4 bases to trimming and J lost 6 bases, with 22 bases between them. This chain's CDR3 is CASSAPPSRTKVNEQFF. The CDR3 region has the DNA TGTGCCAGCAGTGCCCCCCCATCGCGGACTAAGGTCAATGAGCAGTTCTTC.

The chain is built from TRBV7-9 and TRBJ2-1; no firm D call. Germline CDR1 and CDR2: SEHNR and FQNEAQ (reference sequence). This CDR3 has 14 residues. Trimming took 5 bases from V and 2 from J, leaving 10 bases between them. For the CDR3, the DNA is TGTGCCAGCAGCCGTCGGTCCACCTACAATGAGCAGTTCTTC. Residues: CASSRRSTYNEQFF. Full variable domain (outside the CDR3, taken from reference TRBV7-9 and TRBJ2-1): DTGVSQNPRHKITKRGQNVTFRCDPISEHNRLYWYRQTLGQGPEFLTYFQNEAQLEKSRLLSDRFSAERPKGSFSTLEIQRTEQGDSAMYLCASSRRSTYNEQFFGPGTRLTVL.

The genes are TRBV11-2 and TRBJ1-2; D unclear. This CDR3 has 13 residues. Germline V lookup: CDR1 SGHAT, CDR2 FQNNGV. V lost 5 bases to trimming and J lost 6 bases, with 13 bases between them. Written as DNA, the CDR3 is TGTGCCAGCAGCCCTGACTCTGTGGATGGCTACACCTTC. The encoded protein is CASSPDSVDGYTF.

In DNA form, the CDR3 reads TGCAGCGTTGACCCGACGAGGAGCTCCTACAATGAGCAGTTCTTC. It translates to CSVDPTRSSYNEQFF. The rearrangement uses TRBV29-1 and TRBJ2-1; D unclear. V shed 3 bases and J shed 0 bases, with 12 bases lying between them. CDR3 length: 15 residues. Germline V lookup: CDR1 SQVTM, CDR2 ANQGSEA.

V and J are TRBV30 and TRBJ2-1, with D tentatively TRBD2 (6 bases). The germline V gene has CDR1 GTSNPN and CDR2 SVGIG (reference sequence). Trimming cost V 3 bases and J 2 bases, with 17 bases left between them. The CDR3 has 16 amino acids. CDR3 region: CAWSRLGEPAYNEQFF. In DNA form, the CDR3 reads TGTGCCTGGAGCCGACTAGGCGAGCCAGCCTACAATGAGCAGTTCTTC. Complete variable domain (other parts from reference TRBV30 and TRBJ2-1): SQTIHQWPATLVQPVGSPLSLECTVEGTSNPNLYWYRQAAGRGLQLLFYSVGIGQISSEVPQNLSASRPQDRQFILSSKKLLLSDSGFYLCAWSRLGEPAYNEQFFGPGTRLTVL.

The rearrangement links TRBV6-5 to TRBJ1-2; 8 positions match TRBD1. CDR1 and CDR2 (germline): MNHEY, SVGAGI. The V segment lost 8 bases and the J segment 7 bases; nucleotides outside the gene matches: 9. There are 13 residues in the CDR3. This CDR3 is CASRLLRGPGYTF. The CDR3 DNA follows: TGTGCCAGCCGCCTACTCAGGGGGCCTGGCTACACCTTC.

This chain links TRBV5-6 with TRBJ2-3, with TRBD2 identical over 8 bases. Germline V gene data show CDR1 as SGHDT and CDR2 as YYEEEE. Trimming at V came to 3 bases and at J to 9 bases, leaving 0 bases not matched to a gene. There are 11 residues in the CDR3. The DNA for the CDR3 is TGTGCCAGCAGCTCTAGCGGGACGCAGTATTTT. It translates to CASSSSGTQYF.

The chain couples TRBV29-1 to TRBJ2-2, with 7 bases fitting TRBD2. Germline CDR1 reads SQVTM; CDR2 reads ANQGSEA. CDR3 length: 16 residues. V trimming: 5 bases; J trimming: 3 bases; junction bases outside the gene matches: 12. The CDR3 is CSVIGLASGYTGELFF. CDR3 coding DNA: TGCAGCGTTATTGGATTGGCTAGCGGCTACACCGGGGAGCTGTTTTTT.

This clone showed up just a few times. The J gene is TRBJ2-3, the V gene TRBV7-3; 8 nucleotides align to TRBD2. V lost 1 base, J lost 3 bases, and 0 bases stayed unmatched. The CDR3 has 14 amino acids. CDR1 is SGHTA, CDR2 FQGTGA, per germline. CDR3 loop: CASSLRLATDTQYF. The CDR3, as DNA: TGTGCCAGCAGCTTAAGACTAGCGACAGATACGCAGTATTTT. Variable domain in full (rest from reference TRBV7-3 and TRBJ2-3): GAGVSQTPSNKVTEKGKYVELRCDPISGHTALYWYRQSLGQGPEFLIYFQGTGAADDSGLPNDRFFAVRPEGSVSTLKIQRTERGDSAVYLCASSLRLATDTQYFGPGTRLTVL.

The rearrangement links TRBV4-1 to TRBJ1-1, with D perhaps matching TRBD1 (5 bases). Germline CDR1 and CDR2: MGHRA and YSYEKL. This CDR3 has 16 amino acids. Trimming took 4 bases from V and 0 from J, leaving 15 bases between them. This CDR3 is CASSPGGSFMNTEAFF. The CDR3, as DNA: TGCGCCAGCAGCCCCGGGGGGAGTTTTATGAACACTGAAGCTTTCTTT.

The J gene is TRBJ1-1, the V gene TRBV10-2; D possibly corresponds to TRBD1 (5 bases). Trimming pared 2 bases from V and 4 bases from J, leaving 14 bases between. This CDR3 is built from 15 residues. Germline-derived CDR1 and CDR2 are WSHSY and SAAADI. The CDR3 reads CASSEGAGMGTEAFF. For the CDR3, the DNA is TGCGCCAGCAGTGAGGGGGCAGGGATGGGCACTGAAGCTTTCTTT.

V and J are TRBV27 and TRBJ2-7; the match to TRBD1 covers 7 bases. Germline CDR1 reads MNHEY; CDR2 reads SMNVEV (reference sequence). The length of the CDR3 is 15 residues. V trimming: 6 bases; J trimming: 4 bases; junction bases outside the gene matches: 12. The CDR3 DNA follows: TGTGCCAGCAGCTATAAGGGGGCTGGCAGGTACGAGCAGTACTTC. Protein: CASSYKGAGRYEQYF.

The chain combines TRBV7-9 with TRBJ2-7; the match to TRBD2 covers 9 bases. V lost 5 bases to trimming and J lost 1 base; unmatched junction nucleotides: 9. Germline V gene sequence: CDR1 SEHNR, CDR2 FQNEAQ (reference sequence). This CDR3 comprises 16 residues. The CDR3 coding sequence is TGTGCCAGCAGCCCCTTAGCGGGAGAGGTGTCCTACGAGCAGTACTTC. It yields the protein CASSPLAGEVSYEQYF.

This clone was seen more than once but under ten times. Other DNA sequences of this sample code for an identical CDR3. The chain recombines TRBV5-4 with TRBJ1-1; no definite D call. Germline CDR1 reads SGHNT; CDR2 reads YYREEE (reference sequence). The V and J ends lost 5 bases and 1 base respectively, with 6 bases between them. The CDR3 is 12 residues long. DNA for the CDR3: TGTGCCAGCAGTTTCAGGAACACTGAAGCTTTCTTT. Its translation: CASSFRNTEAFF. Combining the CDR3 with reference TRBV5-4 and TRBJ1-1 gives the whole variable domain ETGVTQSPTHLIKTRGQQVTLRCSSQSGHNTVSWYQQALGQGPQFIFQYYREEENGRGNFPPRFSGLQFPNYSSELNVNALELDDSALYLCASSFRNTEAFFGQGTRLTVV.

This CDR3 is CASSQATSGRYNEQFF. CDR3 in DNA: TGTGCCAGCAGCCAAGCGACTAGCGGGAGGTACAATGAGCAGTTCTTC. J is TRBJ2-1 and V is TRBV4-2, with 13 bases aligning to TRBD2. With 1 base clipped from V and 4 bases from J, the junction kept 1 base outside the gene matches. The CDR3 contains 16 residues. Germline values: CDR1 LGHNA, CDR2 YNFKEQ.

The chain carries TRBV5-1 and TRBJ2-1; 8 nucleotides line up with TRBD2. The germline V gene has CDR1 SGHRS and CDR2 YFSETQ. With V trimmed by 5 bases and J by 7 bases, 11 bases remained unmatched. This CDR3 has 15 amino acids. The CDR3 reads CASSQSGSQGNEQFF. As DNA, the CDR3 is TGCGCCAGCAGTCAAAGCGGGAGTCAAGGTAATGAGCAGTTCTTC.

This clone was counted once. The CDR3 reads CAWSVPRVLRNEQFF. CDR3 nucleotide sequence: TGTGCCTGGAGCGTCCCCCGCGTCCTTCGCAATGAGCAGTTCTTC. The rearrangement links TRBV30 to TRBJ2-1; D ambiguous. CDR3 length: 15 amino acids. Germline CDR1 is GTSNPN and CDR2 is SVGIG (reference sequence). Trimming left V 3 bases short and J 6 bases short, with 18 bases between.

This clone was seen a single time. In DNA form, the CDR3 reads TGTGCCAGCAGCGCCCCGGGGTCCAAAGACGAAAAACTGTTTTTT. It encodes CASSAPGSKDEKLFF. The V and J genes are TRBV9 and TRBJ1-4, with D unresolved. V lost 3 bases to trimming and J lost 8 bases, with 17 bases between them. Germline assignment: CDR1 SGDLS and CDR2 YYNGEE. The CDR3 length is 15 residues.

Regarding this clone: Other DNA sequences in this sample translate to the same CDR3. The rearrangement uses TRBV18 and TRBJ2-1; possibly TRBD2 for D (5 bases). The CDR3 length is 15 residues. The V end lost 0 bases, the J end lost 0 bases, and 6 bases lay between the germline ends. Germline V CDR1 and CDR2: KGHSH, LQKENI. The CDR3 is CASSPPGSSYNEQFF. The CDR3 DNA reads TGTGCCAGCTCACCACCAGGGAGCTCCTACAATGAGCAGTTCTTC. Looking up the rest from reference TRBV18 and TRBJ2-1 gives the full variable domain: NAGVMQNPRHLVRRRGQEARLRCSPMKGHSHVYWYRQLPEEGLKFMVYLQKENIIDESGMPKERFSAEFPKEGPSILRIQQVVRGDSAAYFCASSPPGSSYNEQFFGPGTRLTVL.

This sequence joins TRBV19 and TRBJ2-1; no clear D gene. The CDR3 contains 11 residues. Germline lookup yields CDR1 LNHDA and CDR2 SQIVND (reference sequence). Trimming pared 1 base from V and 7 bases from J, leaving 2 bases between. This CDR3 is CASSIANEQFF. Here the CDR3 DNA reads TGTGCCAGTAGTATAGCGAATGAGCAGTTCTTC.

The CDR3 spells CASSLKGGTDTQYF. CDR3 sequence (DNA): TGTGCCAGCAGCTTAAAGGGGGGCACAGATACGCAGTATTTT. The chain uses TRBV7-3 and TRBJ2-3, with D maybe TRBD1 (6 bases). There are 14 residues in the CDR3. V was cut by 1 base and J by 1 base, with 6 bases left in between. The germline CDR1 and CDR2 sequences are SGHTA and FQGTGA.

The CDR3 DNA sequence: TGTGCCAGCAGAATGAACATCCCGGACAGGGGACTTTTCTATGGCTACACCTTC. As protein: CASRMNIPDRGLFYGYTF. The chain combines TRBV5-8 with TRBJ1-2, with 9 bases identical to TRBD1. V shed 5 bases and J 4 bases; nucleotides not matched to a gene: 18. The CDR3 loop spans 18 amino acids. Germline V gene sequence: CDR1 SGHTS, CDR2 YDEGEE.

This chain links TRBV18 with TRBJ2-7; 8 bases match TRBD2. CDR3 length: 14 residues. The V gene's germline CDR1 is KGHSH and CDR2 LQKENI. V gave up 3 bases and J gave up 5 bases; unmatched junction bases: 6. This CDR3 is CASSPGTSRHEQYV. As DNA, the CDR3 is TGTGCCAGCTCACCCGGGACTAGTCGCCACGAGCAGTACGTC.

This clone was counted between two and nine times. The chain joins TRBV11-3 to TRBJ2-5; 7 bases fit TRBD1. With V trimmed by 6 bases and J by 2 bases, 3 bases remained unmatched. The CDR3 consists of 13 residues. Germline V gene data show CDR1 as SGHNT and CDR2 as YENEEA. In DNA, the CDR3 is TGTGCCAGCAGTTCACAGGGGCAAGAGACCCAGTACTTC. Translating gives CASSSQGQETQYF.

This chain joins TRBV13 and TRBJ1-1, with no clear D. The CDR3 has 13 residues. Trimming stripped 2 bases from V and 1 base from J, with 5 bases between. Germline loops: CDR1 PRHDT, CDR2 FYEKMQ (reference sequence). CDR3 in DNA: TGTGCCAGCAGCTTACGAGGGAACACTGAAGCTTTCTTT. It encodes CASSLRGNTEAFF.

The DNA for the CDR3 is TGTGCCAGCAGCTTGGGGGCGGGACGGGTCGAGTTCTTT. It is translated as CASSLGAGRVEFF. The rearrangement links TRBV5-4 to TRBJ1-1; tentative D call: TRBD1 (5 bases). CDR1 is SGHNT and CDR2 is YYREEE in the germline V gene (reference sequence). V was shortened by 0 bases and J by 14 bases, with 17 bases between the two germline ends. CDR3 size: 13 residues.

The J gene is TRBJ2-7, the V gene TRBV29-1; 7 bases line up with TRBD2. Germline values: CDR1 SQVTM, CDR2 ANQGSEA. V gave up 4 bases and J gave up 3 bases; unmatched junction bases: 6. The CDR3 sequence is 13 residues long. CDR3 sequence: CSVAPGRSYEQYF. The CDR3 coding sequence is TGCAGCGTTGCACCCGGGAGGAGCTACGAGCAGTACTTC.

V and J are TRBV2 and TRBJ2-5; 8 nucleotides match TRBD1. CDR1 and CDR2 (germline): SNHLY, FYNNEI. The trim removed 5 bases at V and 4 bases at J, leaving 3 bases unmatched. This CDR3 region has 13 residues. CDR3 region: CASSQDRGETQYF. The CDR3 bases are TGTGCCAGCAGTCAAGACAGGGGAGAGACCCAGTACTTC.

The V call is TRBV5-1, the J call TRBJ2-3; the match to TRBD1 covers 8 bases. With V trimmed by 2 bases and J by 2 bases, 7 bases remained unmatched. Germline CDR1 reads SGHRS; CDR2 reads YFSETQ. This CDR3 has 16 residues. The CDR3 is CASSLAGQGTTDTQYF. The CDR3 DNA is TGCGCCAGCAGCTTAGCCGGACAGGGCACCACAGATACGCAGTATTTT.

The chain is built from TRBV7-9 and TRBJ2-2; 13 bases fit TRBD2. CDR1 is SEHNR, CDR2 FQNEAQ, per germline (reference sequence). CDR3 length: 17 residues. J lost 1 base, V lost 7 bases, and 6 bases had no gene match. CDR3 sequence: CASIGGLAGLNTGELFF. CDR3 DNA: TGTGCCAGCATCGGGGGACTAGCGGGATTGAACACCGGGGAGCTGTTTTTT. Full variable domain (remainder filled in from reference TRBV7-9 and TRBJ2-2): DTGVSQNPRHKITKRGQNVTFRCDPISEHNRLYWYRQTLGQGPEFLTYFQNEAQLEKSRLLSDRFSAERPKGSFSTLEIQRTEQGDSAMYLCASIGGLAGLNTGELFFGEGSRLTVL.

The chain combines TRBV6-1 with TRBJ2-1, with TRBD2 identical over 10 bases. V lost 4 bases to trimming and J lost 9 bases; unmatched junction nucleotides: 6. The CDR3 runs to 14 residues. CDR1 is MNHNS and CDR2 is SASEGT in the germline V gene. The CDR3: CASSGPSGSGEQFF. The DNA of the CDR3 is TGTGCCAGCAGTGGACCTAGCGGGAGCGGTGAGCAGTTCTTC.